These 2 T cell receptor beta chains were sequenced from one sample in a study of blood T cell repertoires in COVID-19. The method was immunoSEQ multiplex PCR; TCRdb's version includes in-frame clones alone and lacks a portion of them. The table records 250,000 or so clones, approximately 82% of them present only once. Sequencing was performed on peripheral blood. The origin of the receptors is a young man who had recovered from COVID-19.

The rearrangement joins TRBV6-5 to TRBJ2-2; TRBD1 matches at 10 bases. The CDR3 loop spans 13 amino acids. The germline gives CDR1 MNHEY, CDR2 SVGAGI. V dropped 9 bases and J dropped 7; count of bases not matched to a gene: 5. For the CDR3, the DNA is TGTGCCAGACCGGGACAGGGGATCGGGGAGCTGTTTTTT. It translates to CARPGQGIGELFF.

The rearrangement uses TRBV6-4 and TRBJ2-3; TRBD2 aligns across 9 bases. Germline loops: CDR1 MRHNA, CDR2 SNTAGT. Losses at the gene ends were 2 bases for V and 2 bases for J; bases not matched to a gene: 5. This CDR3 has 16 amino acids. The CDR3 coding sequence is TGTGCCAGCAGTGACGGTAGCGGGGGACCCACAGATACGCAGTATTTT. Protein: CASSDGSGGPTDTQYF.